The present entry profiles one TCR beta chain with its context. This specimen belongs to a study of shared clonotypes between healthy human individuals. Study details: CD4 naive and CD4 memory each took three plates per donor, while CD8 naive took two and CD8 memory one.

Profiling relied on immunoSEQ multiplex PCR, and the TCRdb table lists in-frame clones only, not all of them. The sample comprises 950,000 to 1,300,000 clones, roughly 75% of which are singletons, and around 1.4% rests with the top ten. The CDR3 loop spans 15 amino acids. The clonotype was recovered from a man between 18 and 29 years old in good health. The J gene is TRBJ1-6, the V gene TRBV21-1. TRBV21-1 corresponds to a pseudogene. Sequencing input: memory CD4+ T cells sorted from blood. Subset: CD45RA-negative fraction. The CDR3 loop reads CASRLRGALNSPLHF. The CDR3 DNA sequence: TGTGCCAGCAGGCTGCGAGGGGCCCTAAATTCACCCCTCCACTTT.